This T cell receptor (beta chain) was sequenced for a study of regulatory T cells in long-lasting Graves disease. Findings of the study overall: When disease was persistent, TRBV28, TRBJ1-2 and TRBJ2-5 were the favored segments.

Deletions cut 2 bases from V and 0 bases from J, with 11 bases between. The V gene's germline CDR1 is GTSNPN and CDR2 SVGIG (reference sequence). The CDR3 spans 15 residues. Researchers made TCR beta libraries by using iRepertoire HTBI primers and running Arm-PCR on CDR3 regions. In the source study's methods: The study identified 62 TRBV and around 15 TRBJ segments across samples. TCRdb reprocessed the multiplex PCR reads with MiXCR, giving one entry per CDR3 protein. The V and J calls and clone size are TCRdb's, not the authors'. Of 410,000 or so distinct CDR3 sequences in the sample, more than 12% were seen once. This clonotype was counted at least ten times. No antigen is known for it. Time point meaning: newly diagnosed GD, antithyroid drugs for less than 3 months. RNA isolated from PBMCs was used to make the TCR library. The same sample was also used in a study of T cells in Graves' hyperthyroidism and ophthalmopathy. That source reports: Patients aged 18 to 65 had newly diagnosed hyperthyroidism that had lasted under 2 months. The HTBI primer set drove a first-round RT-PCR of the TCR CDR3.

The sequence was obtained from a woman aged 25 to 39 with Graves disease. The chain uses TRBV30 and TRBJ2-4, with D perhaps assigned TRBD1 or TRBD2 (5 bases each). The sample was peripheral blood mononuclear cells (PBMCs), taken at new diagnosis, from a patient treated with antithyroid drugs. The CDR3, as DNA: TGTGCCTGGAGTCCTTCCGGGGCAGCCAAAAACATTCAGTACTTC. Amino acid sequence: CAWSPSGAAKNIQYF.